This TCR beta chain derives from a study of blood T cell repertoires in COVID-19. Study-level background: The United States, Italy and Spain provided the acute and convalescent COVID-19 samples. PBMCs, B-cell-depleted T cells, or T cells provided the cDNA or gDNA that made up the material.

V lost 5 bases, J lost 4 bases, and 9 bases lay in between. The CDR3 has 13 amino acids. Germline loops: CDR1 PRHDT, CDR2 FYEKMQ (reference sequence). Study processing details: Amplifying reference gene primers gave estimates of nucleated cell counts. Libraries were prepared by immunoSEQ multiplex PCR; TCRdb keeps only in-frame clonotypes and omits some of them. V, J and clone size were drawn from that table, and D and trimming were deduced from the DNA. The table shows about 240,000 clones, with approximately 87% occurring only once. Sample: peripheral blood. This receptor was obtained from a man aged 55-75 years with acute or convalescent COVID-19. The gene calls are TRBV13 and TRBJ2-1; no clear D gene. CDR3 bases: TGTGCCAGCAGCCCCGAGAGGTACAATGAGCAGTTCTTC. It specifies CASSPERYNEQFF.